This T cell receptor (beta chain) was identified in a study of T cell clonotyping in hematopoietic cell transplantation. Blood collection times were about day -28 and days 30, 100, 180 posttransplant. Study-level findings and limits: Cells were unsorted, so CD4 and CD8 contributions were not separated. Pathologically expanded recipient clonotypes increased progressively from day 30 to day 180 as diversity fell.

Some clones are missing from TCRdb's copy, which holds only in-frame ones; the method was immunoSEQ multiplex PCR. The sample lists 10,000 or so clones, about 75% occurring once. This clone was picked up one time. What it recognizes is unknown. Trimming stripped 3 bases from V and 0 bases from J, with 12 bases between. The germline V gene encodes CDR1 SGDLS and CDR2 YYNGEE. The CDR3 extends over 15 amino acids. The chain links TRBV9 to TRBJ2-5; no clear D. The material was peripheral blood mononuclear cells, obtained 180 days after allogeneic stem cell transplant. This receptor was taken from a female patient in her fifties who had an allogeneic stem cell transplant from a related donor, so the T cells may come from the graft donor. Some clones in this sample may be carry-over from other donors' samples. CDR3 region: CASSAGRTHQETQYF. CDR3 sequence (DNA): TGTGCCAGCAGCGCCGGACGTACACACCAAGAGACCCAGTACTTC.